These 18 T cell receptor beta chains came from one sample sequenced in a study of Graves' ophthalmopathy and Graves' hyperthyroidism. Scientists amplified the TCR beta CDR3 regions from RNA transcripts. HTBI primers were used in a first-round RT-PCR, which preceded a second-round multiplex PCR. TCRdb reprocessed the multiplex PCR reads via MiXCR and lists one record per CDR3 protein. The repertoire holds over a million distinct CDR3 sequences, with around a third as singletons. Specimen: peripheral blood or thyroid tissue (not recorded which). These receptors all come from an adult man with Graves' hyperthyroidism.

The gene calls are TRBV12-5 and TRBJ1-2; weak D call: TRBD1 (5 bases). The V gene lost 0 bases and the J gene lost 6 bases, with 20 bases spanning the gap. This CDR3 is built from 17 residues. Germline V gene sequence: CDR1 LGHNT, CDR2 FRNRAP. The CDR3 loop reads CASGLVGTAGGIDGYTF. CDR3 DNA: TGTGCTAGTGGTTTGGTAGGGACGGCGGGTGGTATCGATGGCTACACCTTC. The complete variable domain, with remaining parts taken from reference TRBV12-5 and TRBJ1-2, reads DARVTQTPRHKVTEMGQEVTMRCQPILGHNTVFWYRQTMMQGLELLAYFRNRAPLDDSGMPKDRFSAEMPDATLATLKIQPSEPRDSAVYFCASGLVGTAGGIDGYTFGSGTRLTVV.

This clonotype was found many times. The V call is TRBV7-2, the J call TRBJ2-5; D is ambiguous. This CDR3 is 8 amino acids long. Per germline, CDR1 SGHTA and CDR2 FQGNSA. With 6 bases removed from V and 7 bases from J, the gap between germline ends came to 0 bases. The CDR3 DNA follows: TGTGCCAGCAGGACCCAGTACTTC. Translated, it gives CASRTQYF. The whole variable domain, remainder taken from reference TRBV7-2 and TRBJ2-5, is GAGVSQSPSNKVTEKGKDVELRCDPISGHTALYWYRQSLGQGLEFLIYFQGNSAPDKSGLPSDRFSAERTGGSVSTLTIQRTQQEDSAVYLCASRTQYFGPGTRLLVL.

CDR3 protein: CASSLNPGQGPLEQYF. The CDR3 DNA reads as TGTGCCAGCAGCTTAAACCCGGGACAGGGGCCTCTCGAGCAGTACTTC. This chain connects TRBV7-9 to TRBJ2-7, with TRBD1 matching 10 bases. CDR3 length: 16 amino acids. Germline V gives CDR1 SEHNR, CDR2 FQNEAQ (reference sequence). V lost 2 bases and J lost 6; bases outside the gene matches: 10.

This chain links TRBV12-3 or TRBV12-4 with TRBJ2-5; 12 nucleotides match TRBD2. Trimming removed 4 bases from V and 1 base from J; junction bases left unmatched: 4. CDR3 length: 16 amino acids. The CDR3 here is CASSYGLAGTQETQYF. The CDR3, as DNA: TGTGCCAGCAGTTACGGACTAGCGGGGACCCAAGAGACCCAGTACTTC.

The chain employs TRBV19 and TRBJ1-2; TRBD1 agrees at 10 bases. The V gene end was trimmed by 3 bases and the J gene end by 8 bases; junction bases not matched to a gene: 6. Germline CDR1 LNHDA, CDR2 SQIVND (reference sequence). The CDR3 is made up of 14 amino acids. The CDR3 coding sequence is TGTGCCAGTAGTATTTTCGGGACAGGGGACGGCTACACCTTC. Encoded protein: CASSIFGTGDGYTF.

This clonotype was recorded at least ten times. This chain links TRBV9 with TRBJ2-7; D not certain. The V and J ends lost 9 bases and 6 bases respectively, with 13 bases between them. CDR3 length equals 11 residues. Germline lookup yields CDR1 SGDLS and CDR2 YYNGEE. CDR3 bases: TGTGCCACTTCCCATGGCCGCGAGCAGTACTTC. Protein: CATSHGREQYF.

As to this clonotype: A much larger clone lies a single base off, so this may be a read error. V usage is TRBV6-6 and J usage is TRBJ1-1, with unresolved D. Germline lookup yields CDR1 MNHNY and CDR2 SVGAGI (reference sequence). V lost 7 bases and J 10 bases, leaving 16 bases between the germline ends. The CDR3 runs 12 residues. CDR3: CASMGSSAGAFF. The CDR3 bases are TGTGCCAGCATGGGTTCCTCCGCTGGAGCTTTCTTT.

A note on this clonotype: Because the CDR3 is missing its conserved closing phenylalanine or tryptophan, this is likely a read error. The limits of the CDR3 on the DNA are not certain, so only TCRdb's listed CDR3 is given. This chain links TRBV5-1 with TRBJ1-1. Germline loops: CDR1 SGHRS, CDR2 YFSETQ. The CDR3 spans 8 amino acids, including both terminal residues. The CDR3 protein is CASSLAGL.

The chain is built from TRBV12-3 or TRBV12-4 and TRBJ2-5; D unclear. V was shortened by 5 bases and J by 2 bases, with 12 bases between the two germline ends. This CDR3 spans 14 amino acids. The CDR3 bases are TGTGCCAGCAGTCCGCCAAGGGTACAAGAGACCCAGTACTTC. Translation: CASSPPRVQETQYF.

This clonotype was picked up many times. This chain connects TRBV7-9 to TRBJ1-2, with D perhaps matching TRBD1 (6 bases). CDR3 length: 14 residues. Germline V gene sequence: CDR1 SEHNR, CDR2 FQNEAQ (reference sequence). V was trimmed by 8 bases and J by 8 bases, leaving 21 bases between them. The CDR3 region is CASGLMVGAMGYTF. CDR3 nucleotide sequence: TGTGCCAGCGGCCTTATGGTGGGGGCGATGGGCTACACCTTC.

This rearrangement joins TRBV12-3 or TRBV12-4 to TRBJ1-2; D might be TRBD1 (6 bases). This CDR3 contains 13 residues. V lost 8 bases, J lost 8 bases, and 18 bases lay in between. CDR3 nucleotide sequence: TGTGCCAGCTCGGGACACCCGCTTTCAGGCTACACCTTC. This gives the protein CASSGHPLSGYTF.

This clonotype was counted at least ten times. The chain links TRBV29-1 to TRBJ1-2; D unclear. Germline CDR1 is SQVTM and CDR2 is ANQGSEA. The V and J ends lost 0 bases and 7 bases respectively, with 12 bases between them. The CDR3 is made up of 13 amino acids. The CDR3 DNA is TGCAGCGTTGAAGAGACACCTTCTCGTGGCTACACCTTC. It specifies CSVEETPSRGYTF.

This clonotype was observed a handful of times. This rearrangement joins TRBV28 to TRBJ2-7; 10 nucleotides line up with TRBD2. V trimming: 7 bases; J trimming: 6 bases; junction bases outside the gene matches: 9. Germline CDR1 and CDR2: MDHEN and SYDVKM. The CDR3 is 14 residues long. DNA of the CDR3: TGTGCCAGCAAACTAGCGGGACAGGTACCCGAGCAGTACTTC. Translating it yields CASKLAGQVPEQYF.

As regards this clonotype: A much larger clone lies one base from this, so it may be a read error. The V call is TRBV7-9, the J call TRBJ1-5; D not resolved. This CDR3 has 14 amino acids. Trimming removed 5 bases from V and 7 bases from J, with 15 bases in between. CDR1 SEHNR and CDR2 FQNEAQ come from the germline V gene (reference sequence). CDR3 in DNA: TGTGCCAGCAGCCCCGCAGGAGGAGGACAGCCCCAGCATTTT. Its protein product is CASSPAGGGQPQHF.

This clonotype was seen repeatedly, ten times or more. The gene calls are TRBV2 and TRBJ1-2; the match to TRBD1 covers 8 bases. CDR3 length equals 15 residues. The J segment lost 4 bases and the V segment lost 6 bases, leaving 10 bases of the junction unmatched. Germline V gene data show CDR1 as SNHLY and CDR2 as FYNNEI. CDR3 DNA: TGTGCCAGCAGGGGTTGGCAGGGGGCTAGCTATGGCTACACCTTC. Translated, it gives CASRGWQGASYGYTF.

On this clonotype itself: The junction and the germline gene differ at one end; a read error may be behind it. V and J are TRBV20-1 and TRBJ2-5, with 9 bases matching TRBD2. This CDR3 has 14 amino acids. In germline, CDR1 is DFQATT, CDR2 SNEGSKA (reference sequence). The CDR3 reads CSASGRGGPLKNVF. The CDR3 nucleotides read TGCAGTGCTAGTGGGCGGGGGGGCCCCTTAAAGAACGTCTTC.

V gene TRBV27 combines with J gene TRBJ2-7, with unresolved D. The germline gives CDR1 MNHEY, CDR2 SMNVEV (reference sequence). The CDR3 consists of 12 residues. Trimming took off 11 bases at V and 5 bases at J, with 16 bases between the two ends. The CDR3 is CAAYRVPHEQYF. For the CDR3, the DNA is TGTGCCGCCTATCGAGTCCCCCACGAGCAGTACTTC.

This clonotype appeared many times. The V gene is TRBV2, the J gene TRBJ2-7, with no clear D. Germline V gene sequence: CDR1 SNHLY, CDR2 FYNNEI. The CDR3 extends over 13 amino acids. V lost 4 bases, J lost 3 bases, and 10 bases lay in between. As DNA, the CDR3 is TGTGCCAGCAGTGTACTGTTCCACTACGAGCAGTACTTC. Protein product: CASSVLFHYEQYF.